This T cell receptor beta chain was captured by sequencing in a study of T cell repertoires in cytomegalovirus infection. The overall study: Both recently identified HLA-C-restricted and well-studied HLA-B-restricted CMV epitopes were used in the study. Through public TCR beta signatures, both CMV infection and matching HLA type were indicated. General study results and limits: Dominant in the ex vivo response were TCR beta clonotypes restricted by HLA-C and specific for CMV.

One entry per CDR3 protein, called by TCRdb with MiXCR from the reads. Among around 800,000 distinct CDR3 sequences listed, about 31% were seen once. This CDR3 region has 13 residues. Germline V gene sequence: CDR1 SGHTA, CDR2 FQGNSA. V was trimmed by 4 bases and J by 3 bases, leaving 10 bases between them. In its sample, this clonotype was seen many times. Its matching antigen is unknown. The sequence was collected from a human donor in good health (CMV status not recorded). Some clones in this sample may be carry-over from other donors' samples. The starting material was cultured CD8+ T cells from PBMCs, obtained from culture after CMV antigen stimulation. The V call is TRBV7-2, the J call TRBJ2-7; maybe TRBD2 (5 bases). CDR3 coding DNA: TGTGCCAGCAGCTCGGGGTTGGGCTACGAGCAGTACTTC. This gives the protein CASSSGLGYEQYF.